The 31 T cell receptor beta chains presented below share a single source sample, sequenced in a study of regulatory T cells in long-lasting Graves disease. The sample's time point: newly diagnosed GD, antithyroid drugs for less than 3 months. The TCR library used RNA extracted from PBMCs. Construction of TCR beta libraries relied on iRepertoire HTBI primers and on Arm-PCR targeting CDR3 regions. TCRdb re-derived calls from the multiplex PCR reads in MiXCR, one entry per CDR3 protein. The top ten hold roughly 35% of the sample, which has fewer than 350,000 distinct CDR3 sequences, under 20% seen once. The sample here was peripheral blood mononuclear cells (PBMCs), taken at new diagnosis, from a patient treated with antithyroid drugs. The receptors were sampled from a female donor with Graves disease.

This clonotype was counted a single time. Written as DNA, the CDR3 is TGTGCCAGCAGCCAAGATGCAGGGGGGGGGTTTGGCTACACCTTC. Protein product: CASSQDAGGGFGYTF. This chain joins TRBV3-1 and TRBJ1-2; 7 bases fit TRBD1. CDR1 LGHDT and CDR2 YNNKEL come from the germline V gene (reference sequence). Losses at the gene ends were 0 bases for V and 7 bases for J; bases not matched to a gene: 8. The CDR3 covers 15 residues. Complete variable domain (other parts from reference TRBV3-1 and TRBJ1-2): DTAVSQTPKYLVTQMGNDKSIKCEQNLGHDTMYWYKQDSKKFLKIMFSYNNKELIINETVPNRFSPKSPDKAHLNLHINSLELGDSAVYFCASSQDAGGGFGYTFGSGTRLTVV.

The chain is built from TRBV27 and TRBJ2-4; 7 nucleotides agree with TRBD2. Trimming at V came to 5 bases and at J to 14 bases, leaving 9 bases not matched to a gene. Germline CDR1 is MNHEY and CDR2 is SMNVEV (reference sequence). The CDR3 is 12 amino acids. The CDR3 loop reads CASSDGDYLKYF. The CDR3 DNA sequence: TGTGCCAGCAGTGATGGGGACTACCTTAAGTACTTC.

A few counts support this clonotype. The chain couples TRBV24-1 to TRBJ2-1; D may be TRBD1 (5 bases). With 6 bases removed from V and 5 bases from J, the gap between germline ends came to 7 bases. This CDR3 comprises 12 residues. Germline assignment: CDR1 KGHDR and CDR2 SFDVKD. CDR3 in DNA: TGTGCCACCAGTATAGGGGACAATGAGCAGTTCTTC. Protein product: CATSIGDNEQFF.

As DNA, the CDR3 is TGTGCCAGTAGCCCCTCGGGCTCGGGCTATGGCTACACCTTC. It codes for CASSPSGSGYGYTF. J is TRBJ1-2 and V is TRBV19; D remains ambiguous. Germline V gene data show CDR1 as LNHDA and CDR2 as SQIVND (reference sequence). This CDR3 is built from 14 residues. The V and J ends lost 6 bases and 4 bases respectively, with 15 bases between them.

In its sample, this clonotype was seen many times. The chain couples TRBV28 to TRBJ1-2; 8 bases match TRBD1. This CDR3 contains 12 residues. Losses at the gene ends were 6 bases for V and 8 bases for J; bases not matched to a gene: 5. CDR1 is MDHEN and CDR2 is SYDVKM in the germline V gene. CDR3 coding DNA: TGTGCCAGCAGCCAGGGGGCTCGAGGCTACACCTTC. Amino acid sequence: CASSQGARGYTF.

CDR3 loop: CASSLWESTKDYGYTF. The CDR3 nucleotides are TGTGCCAGCAGTTTATGGGAAAGTACCAAGGACTATGGCTACACCTTC. The rearrangement links TRBV28 to TRBJ1-2; D is uncertain. CDR3 size: 16 residues. The ends were cut back, 0 bases at V and 3 bases at J, with 14 bases in the middle. Germline CDR1 is MDHEN and CDR2 is SYDVKM.

This clonotype occurred a few times. The chain couples TRBV6-2 or TRBV6-3 to TRBJ2-3; no firm D call. V dropped 6 bases and J dropped 5 bases, with 6 bases sitting between them. CDR3 length: 11 residues. Germline V lookup: CDR1 MNHEY, CDR2 SVGEGT. Here the CDR3 DNA reads TGTGCCAGCAGGGAGCAAGATACGCAGTATTTT. Its translation is CASREQDTQYF.

This clonotype was counted between two and nine times. One base away lies a much larger clone, so this may be a sequencing read error. This chain connects TRBV29-1 to TRBJ1-1, with 7 bases lining up with TRBD1. The CDR3 length is 12 residues. Per the germline V gene, CDR1 is SQVTM and CDR2 is ANQGSEA. CDR3: CSVEGQQIEASF. In DNA form, the CDR3 reads TGCAGCGTCGAGGGACAGCAGATCGAAGCTTCCTTT.

The chain is built from TRBV6-5 and TRBJ2-1; the D call may be TRBD1 or TRBD2 (5 bases each). The germline V gene has CDR1 MNHEY and CDR2 SVGAGI. The length of the CDR3 is 15 residues. The V end lost 2 bases, the J end lost 10 bases, and 18 bases lay between the germline ends. DNA for the CDR3: TGTGCCAGCAGTTACGCAGGGACGTATACGAGGGAGCAGTTCTTC. Its protein is CASSYAGTYTREQFF.

In regard to this clonotype: This may stem from a read error, because a much larger clone lies one nucleotide away. This chain links TRBV3-1 with TRBJ1-3; a possible D gene is TRBD1 (5 bases). Germline lookup yields CDR1 LGHDT and CDR2 YNNKEL (reference sequence). This CDR3 is built from 13 residues. CDR3 sequence reads: CASRGFSGNTLYF. The CDR3 bases are TGTGCCTCTCGGGGGTTCTCTGGAAACACCCTATATTTT.

This clonotype occurred many times. The chain uses TRBV11-2 and TRBJ2-5; 14 bases agree with TRBD2. With 3 bases clipped from V and 3 bases from J, the junction kept 3 bases outside the gene matches. CDR1 and CDR2 (germline): SGHAT, FQNNGV. This CDR3 has 16 residues. This CDR3 reads CASSFGLAGGEETQYF. The DNA of the CDR3 is TGTGCCAGCAGCTTTGGACTAGCGGGAGGAGAAGAGACCCAGTACTTC.

The table lists this clonotype with many counts. V and J are TRBV7-9 and TRBJ2-5; D may be TRBD1 (7 bases). The ends were cut back, 2 bases at V and 1 base at J, with 20 bases in the middle. From germline, CDR1 is SEHNR and CDR2 FQNEAQ (reference sequence). CDR3 length equals 18 residues. The CDR3 DNA follows: TGTGCCAGCAGCTTACCACCAGGGGGAAGCGGGCCCCAAGAGACCCAGTACTTC. It encodes CASSLPPGGSGPQETQYF.

This clonotype has a count of ten or more. CDR3 nucleotide sequence: TGTGCTAGTGGTTTGCCGCAACTAGCGGGAGTTGGCCAAGAGACCCAGTACTTC. Translating gives CASGLPQLAGVGQETQYF. The genes are TRBV12-5 and TRBJ2-5; 11 nucleotides match TRBD2. Looked up from germline, CDR1 is LGHNT and CDR2 is FRNRAP. The trim removed 2 bases at V and 1 base at J, leaving 9 bases unmatched. The CDR3 loop spans 18 amino acids.

This clonotype came up many times. The CDR3 spells CSARDNGGYTF. The DNA of the CDR3 is TGCAGTGCTCGGGACAACGGCGGCTACACCTTC. The chain carries TRBV20-1 and TRBJ1-2; TRBD1 might be the D (6 bases). The CDR3 runs 11 residues. CDR1 is DFQATT and CDR2 is SNEGSKA in the germline V gene (reference sequence). V was clipped by 5 bases and J by 8 bases, with 12 bases between them.

This clonotype appeared a single time. A single base separates this from a much larger clone, so it may be a read error. This likely comes from a read error, as the CDR3 has no conserved phenylalanine or tryptophan at its end. The V gene is TRBV30, the J gene TRBJ2-6; D unclear. Trimming shortened V by 4 bases and J by 4 bases, and 2 bases separated the two germline ends. This CDR3 is built from 11 residues. Germline CDR1 reads GTSNPN; CDR2 reads SVGIG (reference sequence). CDR3 bases: TGTGCCTGGACAGGGGCCAACGTCCTGACTCTC. Its translation: CAWTGANVLTL.

This clonotype came up many times. The genes are TRBV28 and TRBJ2-7, with 10 bases aligning to TRBD1. Germline V gives CDR1 MDHEN, CDR2 SYDVKM. The CDR3 covers 15 residues. Germline trimming cut 6 bases from V and 2 bases from J; bases unmatched to any gene: 7. The CDR3: CASRSPGTGAYEQYF. As DNA, the CDR3 is TGTGCCAGCAGATCCCCCGGGACAGGGGCCTACGAGCAGTACTTC.

This clonotype has a count of ten or more. This rearrangement joins TRBV28 to TRBJ2-1; D possibly corresponds to TRBD2 (5 bases). The CDR3 totals 15 residues. V lost 5 bases and J lost 8, with 19 bases in between. Looked up from germline, CDR1 is MDHEN and CDR2 is SYDVKM. The CDR3 region is CASSEAEQLWDEQFF. DNA for the CDR3: TGTGCCAGCAGTGAAGCGGAACAGCTCTGGGATGAGCAGTTCTTC.

The table lists this clonotype with many counts. The chain is built from TRBV5-1 and TRBJ1-2, with 9 positions matching TRBD1. The CDR3 spans 17 residues. V was pared by 1 base and J by 4 bases, with 11 bases of the junction left unmatched. Germline CDR1 and CDR2: SGHRS and YFSETQ. The CDR3 DNA is TGCGCCAGCAGCTTGTCCTGGGGACAGGGAACAGGCTATGGCTACACCTTC. It translates to CASSLSWGQGTGYGYTF.

This clonotype was counted many times. This rearrangement joins TRBV29-1 to TRBJ2-5, with 7 positions matching TRBD1. The CDR3 loop spans 15 amino acids. The germline V gene has CDR1 SQVTM and CDR2 ANQGSEA. The V segment lost 5 bases and the J segment 2 bases; nucleotides outside the gene matches: 11. The CDR3 region is CSVPEHPGQQETQYF. The CDR3 DNA is TGCAGCGTTCCAGAACACCCGGGACAGCAAGAGACCCAGTACTTC.

This chain uses TRBV6-1 with TRBJ2-1; 13 positions match TRBD2. CDR1 MNHNS and CDR2 SASEGT come from the germline V gene. The V gene end was trimmed by 6 bases and the J gene end by 4 bases; junction bases not matched to a gene: 12. This CDR3 is built from 18 residues. The CDR3 here is CASSPIPPGLAGYNEQFF. The CDR3 nucleotides read TGTGCCAGCAGCCCTATCCCCCCGGGACTAGCGGGATACAATGAGCAGTTCTTC.

This clonotype has at least ten counts. V gene TRBV6-9 combines with J gene TRBJ2-7; no reliable D call. V dropped 3 bases and J dropped 1 base, with 10 bases sitting between them. Germline loops: CDR1 MNHGY, CDR2 SVAAGI. The CDR3 length is 14 residues. CDR3 amino acids: CASSYGGESYEQYF. DNA of the CDR3: TGTGCCAGCAGTTACGGCGGAGAGTCCTACGAGCAGTACTTC.

The rearrangement uses TRBV27 and TRBJ2-1; 16 nucleotides line up with TRBD2. The DNA matches TRBJ2-3 better at its end, which makes the J call doubtful. The CDR3 consists of 17 residues. Germline V gene data show CDR1 as MNHEY and CDR2 as SMNVEV (reference sequence). The CDR3 coding sequence is TGTGCCAGCAGTTTTGAGGGACTAGCGGGAGGGCCAGTTACGCAGTATTTT. It codes for CASSFEGLAGGPVTQYF.

Ten or more counts support this clonotype. The rearrangement uses TRBV12-3 or TRBV12-4 and TRBJ2-7, with 7 bases lining up with TRBD1. V trimming: 5 bases; J trimming: 4 bases; junction bases outside the gene matches: 5. This CDR3 is built from 13 residues. CDR3 region: CASSGTADYEQYF. DNA for the CDR3: TGTGCCAGCAGTGGGACAGCAGATTACGAGCAGTACTTC.

A word on this clonotype: The likely explanation is a read error, given a far larger clone one base away. CDR3 sequence: CASSLDSGQVYSEQFF. The CDR3 DNA reads as TGTGCCAGCAGCTTAGATTCGGGACAGGTGTACAGTGAGCAGTTCTTC. This chain joins TRBV12-3 or TRBV12-4 and TRBJ2-1, with 8 bases lining up with TRBD1. The CDR3 totals 16 residues.

This clonotype was counted many times. This chain uses TRBV6-5 with TRBJ1-1; D is unclear. Trimming left V 0 bases short and J 8 bases short, with 10 bases between. This CDR3 region has 13 residues. From germline, CDR1 is MNHEY and CDR2 SVGAGI. CDR3 protein: CASSYSPSTEAFF. As DNA, the CDR3 is TGTGCCAGCAGTTACTCTCCTTCGACCGAAGCTTTCTTT.

This clonotype occurred many times. The V gene is TRBV5-1, the J gene TRBJ2-1, with 10 nucleotides matching TRBD2. V lost 4 bases to trimming and J lost 3 bases; unmatched junction nucleotides: 7. CDR1 and CDR2 (germline): SGHRS, YFSETQ. The CDR3 is 16 amino acids. The CDR3 is CASSQRTSGNYNEQFF. Here the CDR3 DNA reads TGCGCCAGCAGCCAGCGGACTAGCGGAAACTACAATGAGCAGTTCTTC.

This clonotype appeared many times. CDR3 region: CASSFQDGGLGTYEQYF. CDR3 coding DNA: TGTGCCAGCAGTTTCCAGGACGGCGGGTTAGGGACCTACGAGCAGTACTTC. This chain joins TRBV28 and TRBJ2-7; tentatively, D is TRBD2 (5 bases). Trimming took 3 bases from V and 2 from J, leaving 20 bases between them. The CDR3 has 17 residues. In germline, CDR1 is MDHEN, CDR2 SYDVKM.

This clonotype was seen repeatedly, ten times or more. V and J are TRBV6-1 and TRBJ2-2, with 7 bases that match TRBD2. The V segment lost 5 bases and the J segment 3 bases; nucleotides outside the gene matches: 9. CDR1 is MNHNS, CDR2 SASEGT, per germline. This CDR3 has 16 amino acids. Written as DNA, the CDR3 is TGTGCCAGCAGTAGAAGGGACTACGAGGACACCGGGGAGCTGTTTTTT. This sequence encodes CASSRRDYEDTGELFF.

This clonotype was picked up one time. The rearrangement uses TRBV5-1 and TRBJ2-3; D remains unclear. The DNA end lines up better with TRBJ1-5; the J call may be wrong. This CDR3 has 16 residues. Germline CDR1 and CDR2: SGHRS and YFSETQ. CDR3 in amino acids: CASSHGLAGPTDTQHF. The DNA of the CDR3 is TGCGCCAGCAGCCATGGACTAGCGGGCCCCACAGATACGCAGCATTTT.

In its sample, this clonotype was seen many times. The chain couples TRBV30 to TRBJ1-1, with TRBD1 identical over 7 bases. The junction had 5 bases not matched to a gene; V was cut back by 2 bases and J by 5 bases. The CDR3 is 13 amino acids. Germline-derived CDR1 and CDR2 are GTSNPN and SVGIG (reference sequence). The CDR3 sequence: CAWSNRGGTEAFF. DNA of the CDR3: TGTGCCTGGAGTAACAGGGGAGGGACTGAAGCTTTCTTT. Full variable domain (remainder filled in from reference TRBV30 and TRBJ1-1): SQTIHQWPATLVQPVGSPLSLECTVEGTSNPNLYWYRQAAGRGLQLLFYSVGIGQISSEVPQNLSASRPQDRQFILSSKKLLLSDSGFYLCAWSNRGGTEAFFGQGTRLTVV.

A word on this clonotype: With a much larger clone just one base away, this may be a read error. The J gene is TRBJ1-4, the V gene TRBV30; a weak D match, TRBD1 (6 bases). This CDR3 contains 16 residues. V shed 2 bases and J shed 6 bases, with 19 bases lying between them. Germline CDR1 is GTSNPN and CDR2 is SVGIG (reference sequence). The CDR3 coding sequence is TGTGCCTGGAGTAACCCAAGGGGGGTCCCGGATGAAAAACTGTTTTTT. Its protein product is CAWSNPRGVPDEKLFF.